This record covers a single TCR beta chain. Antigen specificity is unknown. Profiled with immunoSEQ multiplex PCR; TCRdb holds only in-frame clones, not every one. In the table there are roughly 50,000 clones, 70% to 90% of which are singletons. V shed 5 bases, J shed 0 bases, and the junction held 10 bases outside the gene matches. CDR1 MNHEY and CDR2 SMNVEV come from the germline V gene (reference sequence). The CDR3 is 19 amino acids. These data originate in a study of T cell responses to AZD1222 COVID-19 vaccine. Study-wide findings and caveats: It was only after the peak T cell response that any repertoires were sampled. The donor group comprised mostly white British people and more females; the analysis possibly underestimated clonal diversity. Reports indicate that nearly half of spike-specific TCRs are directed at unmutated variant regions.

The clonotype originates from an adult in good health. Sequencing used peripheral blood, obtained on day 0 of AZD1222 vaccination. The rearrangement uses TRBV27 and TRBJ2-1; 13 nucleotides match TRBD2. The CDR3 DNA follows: TGTGCCAGCAGTCTCTCTGGACTAGCGGGGGTCAGCTCCTACAATGAGCAGTTCTTC. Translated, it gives CASSLSGLAGVSSYNEQFF.